These 32 T cell receptor beta chains were sequenced from one sample in a study of naive and memory T cell subsets. An oligonucleotide containing a UMI was ligated to the 3' end of TCR cDNA. The SP2 primer and nested alpha and beta constant region primers amplified ligated cDNA in four rounds. TCRdb recomputed calls from the 5' RACE reads with MiXCR, one row per CDR3 protein. The table includes roughly 30,000 distinct CDR3 sequences, over 15% detected once. These receptors were collected from a female donor in good health.

V and J are TRBV12-5 and TRBJ2-7; the match to TRBD1 covers 8 bases. The J segment lost 4 bases and the V segment lost 5 bases, leaving 7 bases of the junction unmatched. The CDR3 has 14 amino acids. Germline CDR1 LGHNT, CDR2 FRNRAP. The DNA for the CDR3 is TGTGCTAGTGGTCATCGGACAGGGCCATACGAGCAGTACTTC. Its protein is CASGHRTGPYEQYF. The entire variable domain, with the rest obtained from reference TRBV12-5 and TRBJ2-7, is as follows: DARVTQTPRHKVTEMGQEVTMRCQPILGHNTVFWYRQTMMQGLELLAYFRNRAPLDDSGMPKDRFSAEMPDATLATLKIQPSEPRDSAVYFCASGHRTGPYEQYFGPGTRLTVT.

This clonotype was seen many times. This rearrangement joins TRBV29-1 to TRBJ2-5, with 8 positions matching TRBD2. The trim removed 7 bases at V and 4 bases at J, leaving 11 bases unmatched. This CDR3 spans 14 amino acids. Germline V lookup: CDR1 SQVTM, CDR2 ANQGSEA. The DNA of the CDR3 is TGCAGCGCCCTACCGGGGGGGCGGGGAGAGACCCAGTACTTC. The encoded protein is CSALPGGRGETQYF.

The genes are TRBV6-1 and TRBJ1-5, with D possibly being TRBD1 (6 bases). Trimming pared 4 bases from V and 3 bases from J, leaving 13 bases between. The CDR3 is made up of 15 amino acids. Germline CDR1 is MNHNS and CDR2 is SASEGT. The CDR3 reads CASSGTVGDNQPQHF. The CDR3 nucleotides read TGTGCCAGCAGTGGGACAGTAGGGGACAATCAGCCCCAGCATTTT.

Sample share makes this clonotype medium-sized. The rearrangement uses TRBV20-1 and TRBJ2-3, with D hard to call. The CDR3 spans 14 residues. V lost 0 bases, J lost 4 bases, and 11 bases lay in between. Germline V lookup: CDR1 DFQATT, CDR2 SNEGSKA (reference sequence). CDR3 DNA: TGCAGTGCTAGAGAGAGCTACTTAGCAGATACGCAGTATTTT. This gives the protein CSARESYLADTQYF.

CDR3 protein: CAISSTMNTEAFF. The CDR3 DNA reads as TGTGCCATCAGTAGTACAATGAACACTGAAGCTTTCTTT. The chain combines TRBV10-3 with TRBJ1-1; no firm D call. V was trimmed by 5 bases and J by 0 bases, leaving 7 bases between them. The CDR3 is made up of 13 amino acids. The germline V gene encodes CDR1 ENHRY and CDR2 SYGVKD.

The chain uses TRBV5-1 and TRBJ2-1; 7 nucleotides line up with TRBD1. With V trimmed by 0 bases and J by 7 bases, 7 bases remained unmatched. The CDR3 is 15 amino acids. Germline V gene sequence: CDR1 SGHRS, CDR2 YFSETQ. CDR3 coding DNA: TGCGCCAGCAGCTTGGGAGGGGGCCGGCAGAATGAGCAGTTCTTC. Its translation: CASSLGGGRQNEQFF.

The gene calls are TRBV12-3 or TRBV12-4 and TRBJ2-3; D call uncertain. V was trimmed by 4 bases and J by 2 bases, leaving 10 bases between them. There are 14 residues in the CDR3. Written as DNA, the CDR3 is TGTGCCAGCAGTTCCCTCTTTTTCACAGATACGCAGTATTTT. Translating gives CASSSLFFTDTQYF.

This rearrangement joins TRBV12-3 or TRBV12-4 to TRBJ2-2; tentative D call: TRBD2 (6 bases). The CDR3 extends over 12 amino acids. The germline V and J ends were trimmed by 8 bases and 4 bases, with 8 bases remaining between them. The CDR3 region is CASPAGTGELFF. The CDR3 nucleotides read TGTGCCAGCCCAGCGGGCACCGGGGAGCTGTTTTTT.

The rearrangement joins TRBV6-5 to TRBJ2-7; D is unclear. Germline V CDR1 and CDR2: MNHEY, SVGAGI. Trimming took 2 bases from V and 0 from J, leaving 8 bases between them. The CDR3 runs to 14 residues. The CDR3: CASSYDRFSYEQYF. The CDR3 DNA is TGTGCCAGCAGTTACGATCGTTTCTCCTACGAGCAGTACTTC.

The genes are TRBV5-1 and TRBJ2-2; TRBD2 aligns across 12 bases. V lost 1 base to trimming and J lost 1 base; unmatched junction nucleotides: 2. CDR1 and CDR2 from the germline V gene are SGHRS and YFSETQ. This CDR3 contains 17 residues. The CDR3 loop is CASSLRLAGENTGELFF. In DNA, the CDR3 is TGCGCCAGCAGCTTGAGACTAGCGGGGGAGAACACCGGGGAGCTGTTTTTT.

This clonotype has a count of ten or more. V and J are TRBV12-3 or TRBV12-4 and TRBJ2-5, with D possibly TRBD2 on 5 matching bases. This CDR3 is built from 14 residues. Trimming took off 6 bases at V and 0 bases at J, with 11 bases between the two ends. The CDR3 region is CASRAALNQETQYF. The CDR3 bases are TGTGCCAGCAGAGCGGCGCTGAACCAAGAGACCCAGTACTTC.

The table lists this clonotype with a few counts. The CDR3 loop is CASSSQGRRNTEAFF. The DNA of the CDR3 is TGTGCCAGCAGTTCCCAAGGACGGCGGAACACTGAAGCTTTCTTT. The chain couples TRBV6-6 to TRBJ1-1, with D hard to call. V was shortened by 4 bases and J by 1 base, with 13 bases between the two germline ends. This CDR3 has 15 residues. Looked up from germline, CDR1 is MNHNY and CDR2 is SVGAGI (reference sequence).

The gene calls are TRBV5-1 and TRBJ2-3, with D uncertain. The CDR3 has 12 residues. Germline assignment: CDR1 SGHRS and CDR2 YFSETQ. V was pared by 0 bases and J by 6 bases, with 5 bases between. This chain's CDR3 is CASSLVSDTQYF. The CDR3 bases are TGCGCCAGCAGCTTGGTTTCGGATACGCAGTATTTT.

This clonotype came up many times. The chain recombines TRBV5-5 with TRBJ1-1; 7 bases align to TRBD1. The CDR3 is 15 residues long. J gave up 1 base and V 4 bases, and 7 bases lay outside the gene matches. Germline V lookup: CDR1 SGHKS, CDR2 YYEKEE (reference sequence). Here the CDR3 reads CASSLQDRQNTEAFF. CDR3 coding DNA: TGTGCCAGCAGCCTACAGGACAGGCAGAACACTGAAGCTTTCTTT.

This clonotype was counted a few times. This CDR3 reads CASSPRDLAKNIQYF. In DNA, the CDR3 is TGTGCCAGCAGCCCCAGGGATCTAGCCAAAAACATTCAGTACTTC. The chain has TRBV6-6 and TRBJ2-4, with TRBD1 as a possible D gene (5 bases). CDR1 MNHNY and CDR2 SVGAGI come from the germline V gene (reference sequence). This CDR3 is 15 amino acids long. Trimming pared 6 bases from V and 0 bases from J, leaving 12 bases between.

The chain combines TRBV7-7 with TRBJ2-7, with TRBD1 matching 8 bases. Trimming removed 1 base from V and 2 bases from J; junction bases left unmatched: 4. This CDR3 spans 15 amino acids. CDR1 is SSHAT and CDR2 is FNYEAQ in the germline V gene (reference sequence). The CDR3 DNA sequence: TGTGCCAGCAGCTTAGGGACAGGGCGTGCCTACGAGCAGTACTTC. Protein sequence: CASSLGTGRAYEQYF.

This clonotype was seen repeatedly, ten times or more. CDR3 protein: CASSEEHTYSPLHF. The CDR3, as DNA: TGTGCCAGCAGTGAAGAACACACCTACTCACCCCTCCACTTT. The chain links TRBV6-1 to TRBJ1-6; D is unclear. The germline V gene has CDR1 MNHNS and CDR2 SASEGT. Trimming removed 1 base from V and 10 bases from J, with 11 bases in between. CDR3 length equals 14 residues.

The CDR3 region is CASSEATGVVYTF. The DNA of the CDR3 is TGTGCCAGCAGTGAAGCCACAGGGGTAGTCTACACCTTC. This chain links TRBV6-1 with TRBJ1-2; 7 bases line up with TRBD1. Germline CDR1 and CDR2: MNHNS and SASEGT. This CDR3 comprises 13 residues. Trimming at V came to 0 bases and at J to 10 bases, leaving 5 bases not matched to a gene.

This chain joins TRBV25-1 and TRBJ2-3; 10 bases are a match to TRBD1. J lost 3 bases, V lost 6 bases, and 6 bases had no gene match. The CDR3 extends over 15 amino acids. Germline V lookup: CDR1 MGHDK, CDR2 SYGVNS. CDR3 DNA: TGTGCCAGCAGCACGACAGGGGGCCGGACAGATACGCAGTATTTT. This encodes CASSTTGGRTDTQYF.

On this clonotype itself: This may be a read error, as it is one base from a much larger clone. This chain connects TRBV20-1 to TRBJ2-5; D not resolved. CDR1 is DFQATT and CDR2 is SNEGSKA in the germline V gene (reference sequence). This CDR3 region has 12 residues. V lost 6 bases to trimming and J lost 5 bases, with 13 bases between them. The CDR3 bases are TGCAGTGCCCAAGCAGATGCGGAGACCCAGTACTTC. Protein sequence: CSAQADAETQYF.

This clonotype has just a few counts. The chain combines TRBV5-4 with TRBJ2-7, with D possibly TRBD1 on 5 matching bases. V lost 1 base, J lost 2 bases, and 10 bases lay in between. From germline, CDR1 is SGHNT and CDR2 YYREEE (reference sequence). This CDR3 is 14 amino acids long. Written as DNA, the CDR3 is TGTGCCAGCAGCTTGATGACAGCTCCCTACGAGCAGTACTTC. Translation: CASSLMTAPYEQYF.

This clonotype came up a few times. The chain carries TRBV20-1 and TRBJ2-7, with 7 nucleotides matching TRBD2. Germline CDR1 and CDR2: DFQATT and SNEGSKA (reference sequence). CDR3 length equals 14 residues. Trimming cost V 4 bases and J 2 bases; bases outside gene matches: 8. The CDR3 reads CSATRQRGPYEQYF. CDR3 sequence (DNA): TGCAGTGCTACTCGACAGCGGGGACCCTACGAGCAGTACTTC.

The genes are TRBV7-8 and TRBJ2-7, with 8 bases identical to TRBD1. The CDR3 is 15 residues long. V was clipped by 6 bases and J by 6 bases; unmatched bases: 13. Germline lookup yields CDR1 SGHVS and CDR2 FQNEAQ. The CDR3 region is CASSPGTGCLGEQYF. The CDR3 DNA reads as TGTGCCAGCAGTCCTGGGACAGGTTGTTTAGGCGAGCAGTACTTC.

This clonotype came up many times. The gene calls are TRBV29-1 and TRBJ1-1; 7 bases match TRBD1. CDR3 length: 14 amino acids. Germline-derived CDR1 and CDR2 are SQVTM and ANQGSEA. The V and J ends lost 6 bases and 0 bases, in that order; junction bases with no gene match: 7. In DNA, the CDR3 is TGCAGCGTGGCGCGGACAGGTATGAACACTGAAGCTTTCTTT. Its translation: CSVARTGMNTEAFF. The whole variable domain, remainder taken from reference TRBV29-1 and TRBJ1-1, is SAVISQKPSRDICQRGTSLTIQCQVDSQVTMMFWYRQQPGQSLTLIATANQGSEATYESGFVIDKFPISRPNLTFSTLTVSNMSPEDSSIYLCSVARTGMNTEAFFGQGTRLTVV.

The chain has TRBV29-1 and TRBJ2-7, with 9 bases matching TRBD2. The CDR3 consists of 13 residues. CDR1 and CDR2 from the germline V gene are SQVTM and ANQGSEA. V lost 4 bases, J lost 6 bases, and 7 bases stayed unmatched. CDR3 nucleotide sequence: TGCAGCGTTGGGATAGCGGGGGTTGGCGAGCAGTACTTC. This gives the protein CSVGIAGVGEQYF.

In this sample, this clonotype turned up a few times. The V call is TRBV11-2, the J call TRBJ1-1; no definite D call. Germline loops: CDR1 SGHAT, CDR2 FQNNGV. The CDR3 spans 15 residues. The V gene lost 6 bases and the J gene lost 0 bases, with 14 bases spanning the gap. This CDR3 is CASSPIGILNTEAFF. CDR3 sequence (DNA): TGTGCCAGCAGTCCCATTGGCATTTTGAACACTGAAGCTTTCTTT.

This clonotype has only a few counts. The V call is TRBV6-5, the J call TRBJ1-1; D is perhaps TRBD1 (5 bases). Deletions cut 6 bases from V and 4 bases from J, with 12 bases between. CDR3 length: 13 residues. Germline lookup yields CDR1 MNHEY and CDR2 SVGAGI. Here the CDR3 DNA reads TGTGCCAGCAGACAGGTAGCAGGCACTGAAGCTTTCTTT. Protein: CASRQVAGTEAFF.

In the case of this clonotype: Relative to the germline gene, one junction end is altered; a read error may explain this. The J gene is TRBJ1-1, the V gene TRBV5-6; D is ambiguous. CDR3 length: 13 residues. The germline V gene has CDR1 SGHDT and CDR2 YYEEEE. The DNA for the CDR3 is TGTGCCAGCAGTTTGGAGGGCGGCCTTGAAGCTTTCTTT. Translation: CASSLEGGLEAFF.

This clonotype was detected many times. This sequence may be a read error, since a much larger clone differs from it by one base. V is TRBV29-1 and J is TRBJ1-1; no reliable D call. Trimming shortened V by 4 bases and J by 4 bases, and 13 bases separated the two germline ends. Germline CDR1 is SQVTM and CDR2 is ANQGSEA. The CDR3 totals 13 residues. The CDR3 sequence: CSVVSRGGTEAFF. The DNA for the CDR3 is TGCAGCGTTGTTAGTCGGGGAGGCACTGAAGCTTTCTTT. Using reference TRBV29-1 and TRBJ1-1 for the parts outside the CDR3, the full variable domain is SAVISQKPSRDICQRGTSLTIQCQVDSQVTMMFWYRQQPGQSLTLIATANQGSEATYESGFVIDKFPISRPNLTFSTLTVSNMSPEDSSIYLCSVVSRGGTEAFFGQGTRLTVV.

This clonotype rates as medium-sized (0.01 to 0.1%). The chain combines TRBV29-1 with TRBJ1-1; D is ambiguous. V shed 3 bases and J shed 0 bases, with 8 bases lying between them. The CDR3 contains 13 residues. Per the germline V gene, CDR1 is SQVTM and CDR2 is ANQGSEA. The CDR3 DNA reads TGCAGCGTTGAGGACGGCCTGAACACTGAAGCTTTCTTT. Protein: CSVEDGLNTEAFF.

The chain recombines TRBV10-2 with TRBJ2-7; 10 bases agree with TRBD1. The CDR3 spans 16 residues. Trimming cost V 2 bases and J 4 bases; bases outside gene matches: 8. CDR1 and CDR2 (germline): WSHSY, SAAADI. CDR3 nucleotide sequence: TGCGCCAGCAGTGAGCATAGGACAGGGGGAAGGTACGAGCAGTACTTC. Translation gives CASSEHRTGGRYEQYF.

This clonotype was recorded at least ten times. CDR3 in amino acids: CSARGGSNTEAFF. CDR3 nucleotide sequence: TGCAGTGCTAGAGGGGGCTCGAACACTGAAGCTTTCTTT. The chain carries TRBV20-1 and TRBJ1-1, with D perhaps matching TRBD1 (5 bases). Germline CDR1 and CDR2: DFQATT and SNEGSKA (reference sequence). The CDR3 extends over 13 amino acids. Trimming took off 1 base at V and 1 base at J, with 7 bases between the two ends.